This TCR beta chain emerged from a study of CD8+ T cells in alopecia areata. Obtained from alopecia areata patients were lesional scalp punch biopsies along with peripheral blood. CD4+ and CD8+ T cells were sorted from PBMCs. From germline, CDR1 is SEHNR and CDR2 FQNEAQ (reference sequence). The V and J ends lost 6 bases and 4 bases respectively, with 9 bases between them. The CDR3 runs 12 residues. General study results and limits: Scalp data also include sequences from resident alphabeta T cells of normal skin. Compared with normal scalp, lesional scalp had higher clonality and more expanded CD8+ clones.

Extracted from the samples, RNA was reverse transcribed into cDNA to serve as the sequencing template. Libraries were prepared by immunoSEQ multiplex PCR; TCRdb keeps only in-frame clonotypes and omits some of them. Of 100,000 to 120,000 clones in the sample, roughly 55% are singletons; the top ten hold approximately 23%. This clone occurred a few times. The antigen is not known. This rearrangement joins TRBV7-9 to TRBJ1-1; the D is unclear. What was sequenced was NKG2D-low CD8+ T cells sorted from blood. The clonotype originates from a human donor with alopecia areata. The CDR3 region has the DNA TGTGCCAGCAGTACCGCTGGCACTGAAGCTTTCTTT. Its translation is CASSTAGTEAFF.